This T cell receptor beta chain stems from a study of spatial heterogeneity in lung cancer. TCRdb processed the 5' RACE reads anew with MiXCR; each CDR3 protein has one entry. The table lists roughly 70,000 distinct CDR3 sequences, roughly 13% of them singletons, with 5.5% to 7.5% in the top ten. Noted time point: sample taken at primary tumor resection. Whole RNA was taken from tumor, nontumor lung or frozen PBMC; it was then sequenced unsorted. Trimming cost V 3 bases and J 4 bases, with 11 bases left between them. This CDR3 region has 13 residues. Germline V gene lookup returns CDR1 SGHNT and CDR2 YYREEE (reference sequence).

This chain connects TRBV5-4 to TRBJ2-7; perhaps TRBD1 as D (6 bases). The clonotype was recovered from a male donor with early-stage non-small cell lung cancer. This sample comprised PBMCs, obtained at surgery. The DNA for the CDR3 is TGTGCCAGCAGCTCCTGGACAGATTACGAGCAGTACTTC. Protein: CASSSWTDYEQYF.